This entry lists 21 T cell receptor beta chains sequenced from one sample in a study of identifying expanded T cells in peripheral blood. Generated by immunoSEQ multiplex PCR, the TCRdb table keeps only in-frame clones and is missing some. The data show about 90,000 clones, with approximately 91% seen just once and under 6.5% held by the top ten. The sequenced sample was blood. All receptors derive from a person between 18 and 70 years old in good health.

The chain is built from TRBV9 and TRBJ1-2, with unresolved D. Per the germline V gene, CDR1 is SGDLS and CDR2 is YYNGEE. The CDR3 length is 13 residues. Trimming left V 3 bases short and J 1 base short, with 7 bases between. CDR3 residues: CASSGGSNYGYTF. The CDR3 region has the DNA TGTGCCAGCAGCGGCGGGAGTAACTATGGCTACACCTTC. The full variable domain, with the rest looked up from reference TRBV9 and TRBJ1-2, is DSGVTQTPKHLITATGQRVTLRCSPRSGDLSVYWYQQSLDQGLQFLIQYYNGEERAKGNILERFSAQQFPDLHSELNLSSLELGDSALYFCASSGGSNYGYTFGSGTRLTVV.

The chain is built from TRBV15 and TRBJ1-5, with D possibly TRBD1 on 6 matching bases. The CDR3 sequence is 13 residues long. Trimming pared 9 bases from V and 6 bases from J, leaving 15 bases between. The germline V gene encodes CDR1 LNHNV and CDR2 YYDKDF (reference sequence). CDR3 protein: CATDPTGLQPQHF. CDR3 DNA: TGTGCCACTGACCCTACAGGGCTTCAGCCCCAGCATTTT.

In DNA, the CDR3 is TGTGCCAGTACCCTCCGGGAGTCCACCGGGGAGCTGTTTTTT. Encoded protein: CASTLRESTGELFF. This rearrangement joins TRBV19 to TRBJ2-2, with D possibly TRBD2 on 6 matching bases. CDR3 size: 14 residues. V lost 7 bases and J 4 bases, leaving 13 bases between the germline ends. Germline assignment: CDR1 LNHDA and CDR2 SQIVND (reference sequence).

CDR3 residues: CAIRETGQGYTF. In nucleotides, the CDR3 is TGTGCCATCAGGGAGACAGGGCAGGGCTACACCTTC. J is TRBJ1-2 and V is TRBV10-3, with 7 bases lining up with TRBD1. Germline V lookup: CDR1 ENHRY, CDR2 SYGVKD. The length of the CDR3 is 12 residues. V lost 6 bases to trimming and J lost 8 bases; unmatched junction nucleotides: 6.

This chain links TRBV27 with TRBJ2-3, with D perhaps matching TRBD1 (6 bases). In germline, CDR1 is MNHEY, CDR2 SMNVEV (reference sequence). Trimming took 5 bases from V and 2 from J, leaving 11 bases between them. The CDR3 consists of 14 residues. The CDR3 bases are TGTGCCAGCAGTCGACAGGACCCCACAGATACGCAGTATTTT. It is translated as CASSRQDPTDTQYF.

This clone was recorded only once. V is TRBV27 and J is TRBJ1-2; 9 positions agree with TRBD1. Germline CDR1 reads MNHEY; CDR2 reads SMNVEV (reference sequence). V lost 7 bases to trimming and J lost 3 bases; unmatched junction nucleotides: 9. The CDR3 has 15 amino acids. This CDR3 reads CASKPQGAEDYGYTF. CDR3 nucleotide sequence: TGTGCCAGCAAACCACAGGGGGCAGAGGACTATGGCTACACCTTC.

This clone showed up just a few times. V is TRBV18 and J is TRBJ2-2; D not resolved. This CDR3 spans 12 amino acids. V was cut by 4 bases and J by 6 bases, with 6 bases left in between. CDR1 KGHSH and CDR2 LQKENI come from the germline V gene. The CDR3 coding sequence is TGTGCCAGCTCACTCGTTGCCGGGGAGCTGTTTTTT. Protein: CASSLVAGELFF.

The chain links TRBV5-8 to TRBJ1-4, with a weak D call TRBD1 (6 bases). Trimming left V 2 bases short and J 1 base short, with 18 bases between. The germline CDR1 and CDR2 sequences are SGHTS and YDEGEE. This CDR3 region has 18 residues. The CDR3 region is CASSLLGQGPGTNEKLFF. CDR3 sequence (DNA): TGTGCCAGCAGCTTATTGGGTCAGGGGCCAGGAACTAATGAAAAACTGTTTTTT.

The chain is built from TRBV7-2 and TRBJ1-3; TRBD1 matches 7 bases. The CDR3 is made up of 15 amino acids. CDR1 and CDR2 (germline): SGHTA, FQGNSA. V lost 5 bases, J lost 7 bases, and 11 bases stayed unmatched. This CDR3 is CASSAPTGSGNTIYF. CDR3 in DNA: TGTGCCAGCAGCGCCCCGACAGGGTCGGGCAACACCATATATTTT.

The chain joins TRBV5-1 to TRBJ1-4, with 12 bases matching TRBD1. The CDR3 runs to 17 residues. Germline V CDR1 and CDR2: SGHRS, YFSETQ. The junction had 12 bases not matched to a gene; V was cut back by 4 bases and J by 8 bases. CDR3 loop: CASSPTGTGGFGEKLFF. The CDR3 DNA is TGCGCCAGCAGCCCGACCGGGACAGGGGGCTTCGGGGAAAAACTGTTTTTT.

The chain links TRBV5-1 to TRBJ1-1; D is uncertain. The V end was cut by 0 bases, the J end by 0 bases, with 9 bases between. The germline V gene has CDR1 SGHRS and CDR2 YFSETQ. The CDR3 loop spans 15 amino acids. CDR3 sequence reads: CASSLVGGMNTEAFF. The DNA of the CDR3 is TGCGCCAGCAGCTTGGTTGGCGGCATGAACACTGAAGCTTTCTTT.

V gene TRBV10-3 combines with J gene TRBJ2-3; 8 bases are a match to TRBD2. With 5 bases clipped from V and 0 bases from J, the junction kept 1 base outside the gene matches. Germline-derived CDR1 and CDR2 are ENHRY and SYGVKD. The CDR3 totals 14 residues. The CDR3 bases are TGTGCCATCAGTCTAGCGGGTAGCACAGATACGCAGTATTTT. Its protein is CAISLAGSTDTQYF.

The chain employs TRBV7-6 and TRBJ2-1; 11 bases match TRBD1. CDR1 SGHVS and CDR2 FNYEAQ come from the germline V gene. V dropped 3 bases and J dropped 9; count of bases not matched to a gene: 4. This CDR3 comprises 14 residues. The CDR3 coding sequence is TGTGCCAGCAGCTTGTTTGGACAGGGGGCTGAGCAGTTCTTC. It is translated as CASSLFGQGAEQFF.

The rearrangement joins TRBV5-1 to TRBJ1-4, with D perhaps matching TRBD1 (6 bases). V lost 3 bases to trimming and J lost 0 bases, with 15 bases between them. CDR3 length: 17 amino acids. Germline V gives CDR1 SGHRS, CDR2 YFSETQ. The CDR3 DNA reads as TGCGCCAGCAGCTCGGCCCCAGGGGATGCAACTAATGAAAAACTGTTTTTT. Translated, it gives CASSSAPGDATNEKLFF.

This chain connects TRBV7-3 to TRBJ2-3; D is possibly TRBD1 or TRBD2 (6 bases each). The V end lost 0 bases, the J end lost 1 base, and 8 bases lay between the germline ends. Germline loops: CDR1 SGHTA, CDR2 FQGTGA. The CDR3 has 15 amino acids. The CDR3 DNA reads TGTGCCAGCAGCTTAACGGGGGGCCGCACAGATACGCAGTATTTT. Protein: CASSLTGGRTDTQYF.

The rearrangement joins TRBV5-1 to TRBJ2-7; D is ambiguous. With 4 bases removed from V and 0 bases from J, the gap between germline ends came to 14 bases. The CDR3 extends over 15 amino acids. Germline CDR1 and CDR2: SGHRS and YFSETQ. The CDR3 spells CASSPGRELSYEQYF. Written as DNA, the CDR3 is TGCGCCAGCAGCCCCGGCCGAGAGCTCTCCTACGAGCAGTACTTC.

The genes are TRBV5-1 and TRBJ2-3, with TRBD1 matching over 9 bases. Germline trimming cut 5 bases from V and 5 bases from J; bases unmatched to any gene: 9. The germline gives CDR1 SGHRS, CDR2 YFSETQ. The length of the CDR3 is 15 residues. The CDR3 loop reads CASSHGQGLGDTQYF. For the CDR3, the DNA is TGCGCCAGCAGTCACGGACAGGGGCTTGGAGATACGCAGTATTTT.

The rearrangement uses TRBV30 and TRBJ1-5; D ambiguous. Germline CDR1 reads GTSNPN; CDR2 reads SVGIG (reference sequence). The CDR3 length is 16 residues. V was trimmed by 0 bases and J by 1 base, leaving 13 bases between them. The CDR3 region is CAWSVGDSASNQPQHF. The CDR3, as DNA: TGTGCCTGGAGTGTAGGAGATTCGGCAAGCAATCAGCCCCAGCATTTT.

This chain links TRBV2 with TRBJ2-5; 11 bases are a match to TRBD1. CDR1 and CDR2 from the germline V gene are SNHLY and FYNNEI. The length of the CDR3 is 15 residues. V shed 4 bases and J 1 base; nucleotides not matched to a gene: 2. The CDR3 is CASSGDRGTQETQYF. CDR3 DNA: TGTGCCAGCAGTGGGGACAGGGGGACCCAAGAGACCCAGTACTTC. The full variable domain, with the rest looked up from reference TRBV2 and TRBJ2-5, is EPEVTQTPSHQVTQMGQEVILRCVPISNHLYFYWYRQILGQKVEFLVSFYNNEISEKSEIFDDQFSVERPDGSNFTLKIRSTKLEDSAMYFCASSGDRGTQETQYFGPGTRLLVL.

The chain couples TRBV2 to TRBJ1-2; D gene unclear. Germline V gene lookup returns CDR1 SNHLY and CDR2 FYNNEI. This CDR3 contains 12 residues. The ends were cut back, 3 bases at V and 8 bases at J, with 10 bases in the middle. Written as DNA, the CDR3 is TGTGCCAGCAGTGAGGCGGGTATCGGCTACACCTTC. This gives the protein CASSEAGIGYTF.

This clone was recorded only once. The chain carries TRBV19 and TRBJ1-4; D remains unclear. Trimming stripped 3 bases from V and 0 bases from J, with 14 bases between. CDR1 is LNHDA, CDR2 SQIVND, per germline (reference sequence). CDR3 length: 17 residues. The CDR3 nucleotides read TGTGCCAGTAGTATGGATTGGGGAGGCACAACTAATGAAAAACTGTTTTTT. Its protein is CASSMDWGGTTNEKLFF.